Below, 30 T cell receptor beta chains from the same sample are listed, as sequenced in a study of shared clonotypes between healthy human individuals. Using immunoSEQ multiplex PCR, the repertoire was profiled, and TCRdb retains in-frame clones only, with some absent. The sample yields around 2.1 million clones, about 93% seen once. Selected positively for CCR7 and CD45RO-negative, naive CD8 cells excluded terminally differentiated effector memory CD45RA+ cells. The sequencing input was naive CD8+ T cells from PBMCs. These receptors were taken from a man aged 18-30 years in good health. Some clones in this sample may be carry-over from other donors' samples.

The rearrangement uses TRBV29-1 and TRBJ1-2; 7 bases match TRBD1. The CDR3 sequence is 15 residues long. V trimming: 3 bases; J trimming: 2 bases; junction bases outside the gene matches: 9. Per germline, CDR1 SQVTM and CDR2 ANQGSEA. CDR3 DNA: TGCAGCGTTGATTTCCAGGGGGAGGGAAACTATGGCTACACCTTC. Residues: CSVDFQGEGNYGYTF. Full variable domain (outside the CDR3, taken from reference TRBV29-1 and TRBJ1-2): SAVISQKPSRDICQRGTSLTIQCQVDSQVTMMFWYRQQPGQSLTLIATANQGSEATYESGFVIDKFPISRPNLTFSTLTVSNMSPEDSSIYLCSVDFQGEGNYGYTFGSGTRLTVV.

The chain links TRBV27 to TRBJ2-7, with 11 bases aligning to TRBD1. Looked up from germline, CDR1 is MNHEY and CDR2 is SMNVEV (reference sequence). The CDR3 is 16 residues long. Losses at the gene ends were 1 base for V and 11 bases for J; bases not matched to a gene: 13. CDR3 sequence (DNA): TGTGCCAGCAGTTTATTGGGTGGACAGGGGGCGAAGGTGGAGTACTTC. Translating gives CASSLLGGQGAKVEYF.

V gene TRBV19 combines with J gene TRBJ1-1; D gene uncertain. The CDR3 has 14 amino acids. Germline values: CDR1 LNHDA, CDR2 SQIVND (reference sequence). V lost 0 bases, J lost 10 bases, and 15 bases lay in between. The CDR3 DNA sequence: TGTGCCAGTAGTATAGATCTAGAGGCTTTCTCAGCTTTCTTT. Its protein product is CASSIDLEAFSAFF. Full variable domain (missing parts from reference TRBV19 and TRBJ1-1): DGGITQSPKYLFRKEGQNVTLSCEQNLNHDAMYWYRQDPGQGLRLIYYSQIVNDFQKGDIAEGYSVSREKKESFPLTVTSAQKNPTAFYLCASSIDLEAFSAFFGQGTRLTVV.

Concerning this clone: Additional DNA sequences in this sample encode the identical CDR3. The chain couples TRBV27 to TRBJ2-1; TRBD2 agrees at 12 bases. CDR3 length: 15 amino acids. The germline CDR1 and CDR2 sequences are MNHEY and SMNVEV (reference sequence). Unmatched junction bases numbered 6, after V lost 6 bases and J lost 6 bases. The CDR3 region is CASSLTSGRSNEQFF. The CDR3 DNA is TGTGCCAGCAGCTTGACTAGCGGGAGAAGCAATGAGCAGTTCTTC.

V gene TRBV7-2 combines with J gene TRBJ2-7, with D possibly being TRBD2 (6 bases). Looked up from germline, CDR1 is SGHTA and CDR2 is FQGNSA. V shed 3 bases and J shed 2 bases, with 14 bases lying between them. This CDR3 is built from 15 residues. The CDR3 protein is CASSFFREKAYEQYF. In DNA, the CDR3 is TGTGCCAGCAGCTTTTTCCGGGAGAAGGCCTACGAGCAGTACTTC.

The rearrangement uses TRBV28 and TRBJ2-5; 10 bases line up with TRBD2. With V trimmed by 7 bases and J by 5 bases, 4 bases remained unmatched. This CDR3 region has 13 residues. From germline, CDR1 is MDHEN and CDR2 SYDVKM. The CDR3 spells CASTLAGQETQYF. The DNA for the CDR3 is TGTGCCAGCACACTAGCGGGACAGGAGACCCAGTACTTC.

The rearrangement links TRBV7-6 to TRBJ2-3; D gene unclear. Between the trimmed V and J ends, which lost 4 bases and 1 base, there was a span of 12 bases. This CDR3 spans 15 amino acids. CDR1 is SGHVS, CDR2 FNYEAQ, per germline. CDR3 coding DNA: TGTGCCAGCAGCTCGACCTTCCGGGGCACAGATACGCAGTATTTT. Its protein product is CASSSTFRGTDTQYF.

J is TRBJ2-7 and V is TRBV6-6; TRBD2 matches at 10 bases. Germline CDR1 MNHNY, CDR2 SVGAGI (reference sequence). Trimming removed 5 bases from V and 0 bases from J; junction bases left unmatched: 4. The CDR3 covers 15 residues. The CDR3 coding sequence is TGTGCCAGCAGTCACGGACTAGCGGCCTCCTACGAGCAGTACTTC. Encoded protein: CASSHGLAASYEQYF.

V is TRBV19 and J is TRBJ2-7; 8 nucleotides align to TRBD1. The trim removed 6 bases at V and 2 bases at J, leaving 3 bases unmatched. The CDR3 spans 13 residues. The V gene's germline CDR1 is LNHDA and CDR2 SQIVND (reference sequence). The CDR3 sequence is CASSPGQAYEQYF. CDR3 nucleotides: TGTGCCAGTAGCCCGGGACAGGCCTACGAGCAGTACTTC.

The genes are TRBV7-9 and TRBJ1-3; the D is unclear. V was cut by 6 bases and J by 0 bases, with 12 bases left in between. The CDR3 has 15 amino acids. The germline V gene has CDR1 SEHNR and CDR2 FQNEAQ (reference sequence). The DNA of the CDR3 is TGTGCCAGCAGGGGCCGATTGGACTCTGGAAACACCATATATTTT. It translates to CASRGRLDSGNTIYF.

For the CDR3, the DNA is TGTGCCATCAGTGAATCGGACAGGGCAGATTACGAGCAGTACTTC. It translates to CAISESDRADYEQYF. The V call is TRBV10-3, the J call TRBJ2-7; 8 bases are shared with TRBD1. The CDR3 extends over 15 amino acids. Germline V lookup: CDR1 ENHRY, CDR2 SYGVKD. V was pared by 3 bases and J by 4 bases, with 8 bases of the junction left unmatched.

The chain carries TRBV19 and TRBJ2-7; D possibly corresponds to TRBD2 (6 bases). The V gene lost 5 bases and the J gene lost 5 bases, with 10 bases spanning the gap. The CDR3 runs 12 residues. Germline-derived CDR1 and CDR2 are LNHDA and SQIVND (reference sequence). CDR3 amino acids: CASSVRGDEQYF. The CDR3 DNA sequence: TGTGCCAGTAGTGTCCGCGGGGACGAGCAGTACTTC.

The chain has TRBV25-1 and TRBJ2-1; 9 bases align to TRBD1. The J segment lost 7 bases and the V segment lost 2 bases, leaving 6 bases of the junction unmatched. This CDR3 spans 15 amino acids. Per germline, CDR1 MGHDK and CDR2 SYGVNS. CDR3 region: CASSEEQGAVNEQFF. The CDR3 DNA sequence: TGTGCCAGCAGTGAAGAACAGGGGGCAGTGAATGAGCAGTTCTTC. Full variable domain (outside the CDR3, taken from reference TRBV25-1 and TRBJ2-1): EADIYQTPRYLVIGTGKKITLECSQTMGHDKMYWYQQDPGMELHLIHYSYGVNSTEKGDLSSESTVSRIRTEHFPLTLESARPSHTSQYLCASSEEQGAVNEQFFGPGTRLTVL.

The rearrangement uses TRBV15 and TRBJ2-4; D is possibly TRBD1 or TRBD2 (6 bases each). The CDR3 spans 15 residues. The germline gives CDR1 LNHNV, CDR2 YYDKDF (reference sequence). V shed 4 bases and J shed 8 bases, with 18 bases lying between them. The CDR3 loop reads CATSKLQGGDYIQYF. Here the CDR3 DNA reads TGTGCCACCAGCAAACTACAGGGCGGGGATTACATTCAGTACTTC.

The J gene is TRBJ2-5, the V gene TRBV7-9; a weak D match, TRBD2 (5 bases). Between the trimmed V and J ends, which lost 1 base and 0 bases, there was a span of 9 bases. CDR1 is SEHNR and CDR2 is FQNEAQ in the germline V gene (reference sequence). The CDR3 runs 15 residues. The CDR3 loop reads CASSLVEGDQETQYF. As DNA, the CDR3 is TGTGCCAGCAGCTTAGTTGAGGGAGACCAAGAGACCCAGTACTTC.

The chain recombines TRBV6-6 with TRBJ2-7, with 8 nucleotides matching TRBD2. V shed 5 bases and J 6 bases; nucleotides not matched to a gene: 12. The CDR3 has 15 amino acids. Per germline, CDR1 MNHNY and CDR2 SVGAGI (reference sequence). The CDR3 DNA reads TGTGCCAGCAGTCCCCTCCAGCGGGAGCTATTCGAGCAGTACTTC. Protein: CASSPLQRELFEQYF.

This rearrangement joins TRBV5-4 to TRBJ2-7; D may be TRBD1 (6 bases). Germline CDR1 is SGHNT and CDR2 is YYREEE (reference sequence). The CDR3 covers 14 residues. V dropped 4 bases and J dropped 2 bases, with 13 bases sitting between them. CDR3 region: CASSPGTTTYEQYF. In DNA form, the CDR3 reads TGTGCCAGCAGCCCGGGGACAACAACCTACGAGCAGTACTTC.

The J gene is TRBJ1-3, the V gene TRBV19; possible D gene TRBD1, 6 bases. This CDR3 comprises 18 residues. Germline assignment: CDR1 LNHDA and CDR2 SQIVND (reference sequence). Between the trimmed V and J ends, which lost 3 bases and 0 bases, there was a span of 18 bases. In DNA, the CDR3 is TGTGCCAGTAGTATGAGTCTGGGGGGCTTCTTCTCTGGAAACACCATATATTTT. Translating gives CASSMSLGGFFSGNTIYF.

The chain uses TRBV7-9 and TRBJ2-7, with D perhaps matching TRBD1 (5 bases). The CDR3 loop spans 15 amino acids. Trimming pared 5 bases from V and 3 bases from J, leaving 17 bases between. Germline CDR1 SEHNR, CDR2 FQNEAQ (reference sequence). The CDR3 region is CASSVLSSRVYEQYF. The CDR3, as DNA: TGTGCCAGCAGCGTACTATCCTCCAGGGTCTACGAGCAGTACTTC.

This chain joins TRBV6-1 and TRBJ2-7, with D uncertain. Trimming pared 2 bases from V and 5 bases from J, leaving 7 bases between. This CDR3 is built from 12 residues. Germline V gene sequence: CDR1 MNHNS, CDR2 SASEGT. This CDR3 reads CASSETMHEQYF. As DNA, the CDR3 is TGTGCCAGCAGTGAAACTATGCACGAGCAGTACTTC.

This rearrangement joins TRBV2 to TRBJ1-3; TRBD1 agrees at 10 bases. J lost 8 bases, V lost 8 bases, and 15 bases had no gene match. From germline, CDR1 is SNHLY and CDR2 FYNNEI. CDR3 length equals 16 residues. The CDR3 nucleotides read TGTGCCAGCGAAGACAGGGGGCTTTCCCTATTACACACCATATATTTT. Its protein is CASEDRGLSLLHTIYF.

The chain combines TRBV7-9 with TRBJ2-7, with TRBD2 matching 14 bases. CDR3 length equals 18 residues. CDR1 is SEHNR, CDR2 FQNEAQ, per germline (reference sequence). V lost 5 bases to trimming and J lost 5 bases; unmatched junction nucleotides: 14. In DNA, the CDR3 is TGTGCCAGCAGCCAACCCGCCGGGACTAGCGGGAGTAGGCACGAGCAGTACTTC. Protein product: CASSQPAGTSGSRHEQYF.

This clone appeared a single time. The chain joins TRBV2 to TRBJ2-3; 7 nucleotides agree with TRBD1. Germline V lookup: CDR1 SNHLY, CDR2 FYNNEI. The CDR3 is made up of 16 amino acids. Trimming cost V 4 bases and J 3 bases; bases outside gene matches: 10. The CDR3 reads CASSGLDRAGTDTQYF. CDR3 nucleotides: TGTGCCAGCAGTGGATTAGACAGGGCAGGAACAGATACGCAGTATTTT.

CDR3 sequence (DNA): TGTGCCAGCAGCGTAACTAGCGGTATCGTATATACGCAGTATTTT. It translates to CASSVTSGIVYTQYF. The chain combines TRBV9 with TRBJ2-3, with 8 bases lining up with TRBD2. The CDR3 contains 15 residues. The V gene end was trimmed by 1 base and the J gene end by 7 bases; junction bases not matched to a gene: 8. The germline gives CDR1 SGDLS, CDR2 YYNGEE.

The J gene is TRBJ2-2, the V gene TRBV6-5; the match to TRBD1 covers 7 bases. Germline CDR1 reads MNHEY; CDR2 reads SVGAGI. The length of the CDR3 is 15 residues. The ends lost 2 bases at V and 5 bases at J; junction bases unmatched: 5. The CDR3 spells CASSYGPGGTGELFF. CDR3 DNA: TGTGCCAGCAGTTACGGGCCAGGGGGAACCGGGGAGCTGTTTTTT.

The chain combines TRBV7-9 with TRBJ2-2; possibly TRBD2 for D (6 bases). CDR3 length: 16 residues. Germline values: CDR1 SEHNR, CDR2 FQNEAQ (reference sequence). Deletions cut 4 bases from V and 4 bases from J, with 16 bases between. CDR3 amino acids: CASSSPGTRPTGELFF. DNA for the CDR3: TGTGCCAGCAGCTCACCCGGGACTCGACCCACCGGGGAGCTGTTTTTT.

The gene calls are TRBV2 and TRBJ2-7; D might be TRBD1 (6 bases). The CDR3 consists of 14 residues. V was cut by 7 bases and J by 1 base, with 14 bases left in between. Germline CDR1 and CDR2: SNHLY and FYNNEI. The CDR3 reads CASTRGAKSYEQYF. CDR3 nucleotides: TGTGCCAGCACCAGGGGTGCTAAGTCCTACGAGCAGTACTTC.

The CDR3 DNA is TGCGCCAGCAGCCAAGATTCTAGTCTAGAGACCCAGTACTTC. This codes for CASSQDSSLETQYF. The rearrangement links TRBV4-3 to TRBJ2-5; D unclear. Trimming pared 0 bases from V and 4 bases from J, leaving 9 bases between. The CDR3 is 14 amino acids. Germline V gene sequence: CDR1 LGHNA, CDR2 YSLEER.

A remark on this clone: The same CDR3 arises from other DNA sequences in this sample as well. This rearrangement joins TRBV27 to TRBJ2-2, with D perhaps matching TRBD2 (6 bases). Germline V gives CDR1 MNHEY, CDR2 SMNVEV (reference sequence). The CDR3 length is 14 residues. With 1 base removed from V and 8 bases from J, the gap between germline ends came to 11 bases. This CDR3 reads CASSLLAGRGELFF. CDR3 sequence (DNA): TGTGCCAGCAGTTTATTGGCGGGACGGGGGGAGCTGTTTTTT.

This chain links TRBV4-1 with TRBJ1-1; D is ambiguous. V was cut by 3 bases and J by 7 bases, with 6 bases left in between. The germline V gene encodes CDR1 MGHRA and CDR2 YSYEKL. The CDR3 spans 11 residues. CDR3 residues: CASSQAYEAFF. DNA of the CDR3: TGCGCCAGCAGCCAGGCGTATGAAGCTTTCTTT.